This entry lists 4 T cell receptor beta chains sequenced from one sample in a study of neoadjuvant nivolumab and ipilimumab in lung cancer. The data were produced by immunoSEQ multiplex PCR, yet TCRdb's version contains in-frame clones alone and is incomplete. The repertoire holds about 20,000 clones, with more than 75% as singletons. Material: tumor tissue, obtained after neoadjuvant nivolumab, alone or with ipilimumab, at or shortly before surgery. All receptors derive from an adult with non-small cell lung cancer.

The chain combines TRBV7-6 with TRBJ1-3; tentative D call: TRBD1 (5 bases). Deletions cut 3 bases from V and 8 bases from J, with 11 bases between. This CDR3 has 13 amino acids. From germline, CDR1 is SGHVS and CDR2 FNYEAQ. CDR3 in amino acids: CASSFGKGYTIYF. CDR3 in DNA: TGTGCCAGCAGCTTTGGGAAGGGGTACACCATATATTTT.

This sequence joins TRBV27 and TRBJ2-7; 7 bases line up with TRBD1. Germline CDR1 and CDR2: MNHEY and SMNVEV (reference sequence). The V segment lost 5 bases and the J segment 0 bases; nucleotides outside the gene matches: 7. This CDR3 is 15 amino acids long. CDR3 nucleotide sequence: TGTGCCAGCAGTCCCGAGACAGGGACCTCCTACGAGCAGTACTTC. Encoded protein: CASSPETGTSYEQYF.

The chain employs TRBV30 and TRBJ2-2; D might be TRBD2 (5 bases). The CDR3 has 15 amino acids. Trimming left V 4 bases short and J 3 bases short, with 15 bases between. CDR1 and CDR2 (germline): GTSNPN, SVGIG (reference sequence). CDR3 sequence reads: CAWNRGPEDTGELFF. CDR3 nucleotides: TGTGCCTGGAACCGTGGCCCGGAGGACACCGGGGAGCTGTTTTTT. The full variable domain, rest sourced from reference TRBV30 and TRBJ2-2, is SQTIHQWPATLVQPVGSPLSLECTVEGTSNPNLYWYRQAAGRGLQLLFYSVGIGQISSEVPQNLSASRPQDRQFILSSKKLLLSDSGFYLCAWNRGPEDTGELFFGEGSRLTVL.

The rearrangement uses TRBV7-9 and TRBJ2-3; no firm D call. This CDR3 has 15 residues. Germline CDR1 SEHNR, CDR2 FQNEAQ (reference sequence). With 6 bases removed from V and 2 bases from J, the gap between germline ends came to 15 bases. The CDR3 here is CASRLTPPATDTQYF. The CDR3 DNA is TGTGCCAGCAGACTAACCCCCCCCGCCACAGATACGCAGTATTTT.